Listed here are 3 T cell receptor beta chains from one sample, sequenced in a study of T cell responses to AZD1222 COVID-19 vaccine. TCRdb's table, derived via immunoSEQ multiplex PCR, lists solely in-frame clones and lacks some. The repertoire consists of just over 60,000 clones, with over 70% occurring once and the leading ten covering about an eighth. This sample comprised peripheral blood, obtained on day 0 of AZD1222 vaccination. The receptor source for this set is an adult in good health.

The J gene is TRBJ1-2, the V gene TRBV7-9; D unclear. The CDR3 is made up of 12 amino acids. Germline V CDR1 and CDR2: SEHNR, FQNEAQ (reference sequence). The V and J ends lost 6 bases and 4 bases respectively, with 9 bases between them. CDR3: CASRWEIYGYTF. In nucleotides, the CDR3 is TGTGCCAGCAGGTGGGAAATCTATGGCTACACCTTC.

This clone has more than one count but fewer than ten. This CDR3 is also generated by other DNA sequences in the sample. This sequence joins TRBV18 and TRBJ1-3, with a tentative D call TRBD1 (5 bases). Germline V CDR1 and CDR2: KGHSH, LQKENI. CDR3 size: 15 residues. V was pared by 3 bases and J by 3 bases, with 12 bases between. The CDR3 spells CASSPSGQGGNTIYF. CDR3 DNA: TGTGCCAGCTCACCGTCCGGTCAGGGTGGAAACACCATATATTTT.

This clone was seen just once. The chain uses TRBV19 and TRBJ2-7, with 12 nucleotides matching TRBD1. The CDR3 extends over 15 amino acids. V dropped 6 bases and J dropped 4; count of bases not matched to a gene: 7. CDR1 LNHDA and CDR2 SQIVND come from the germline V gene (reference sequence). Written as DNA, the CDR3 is TGTGCCAGTAGCCAATCGGGACAGGGGGCGTACGAGCAGTACTTC. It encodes CASSQSGQGAYEQYF. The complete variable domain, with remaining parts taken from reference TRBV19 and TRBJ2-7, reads DGGITQSPKYLFRKEGQNVTLSCEQNLNHDAMYWYRQDPGQGLRLIYYSQIVNDFQKGDIAEGYSVSREKKESFPLTVTSAQKNPTAFYLCASSQSGQGAYEQYFGPGTRLTVT.